The rows below give T cell receptor beta chains drawn from one sample of a study of T-cell memory formation after mild COVID-19. TCRdb reprocessed the 5' RACE reads with MiXCR, giving one entry per CDR3 protein. The sample lists 250,000 or so distinct CDR3 sequences; 15% to 20% were seen once. The sample comprised PBMCs or a T cell subset sorted from them (not recorded which). Receptors were obtained from a man younger than 35 who had mild COVID-19 (a few samples of this study predate the infection). Cell type and time point are not known. Both conserved end residues are part of each CDR3.

V,J,CDR3
TRBV5-5,TRBJ1-5,CASSRDRGSNQPQHF
TRBV24-1,TRBJ2-3,CATSAPGEIDTQYF
TRBV7-2,TRBJ2-3,CASSPYWGDTQYF
TRBV6-2/TRBV6-3,TRBJ2-7,CASTDGRISYEQYF
TRBV20-1,TRBJ2-1,CSASHSGSPVDEQFF
TRBV7-2,TRBJ2-5,CASSRKSGETQYF
TRBV5-1,TRBJ2-7,CASSLNTVSYEQYF
TRBV11-2,TRBJ2-5,CASSLGAGGPETQYF
TRBV20-1,TRBJ2-1,CSVRDNPLGEADEQFF
TRBV3-1,TRBJ2-5,CASSHESRTQYF
TRBV5-1,TRBJ2-7,CASSFNKGYEQYF
TRBV18,TRBJ2-5,CASSPSTAETQYF
TRBV5-1,TRBJ2-2,CASSLPGANTGELFF
TRBV4-1,TRBJ2-3,CASRELVTAQDPQYF
TRBV18,TRBJ1-2,CASSPDFGYTF
TRBV20-1,TRBJ2-5,CSAYWTSGAYQETQYF
TRBV5-4,TRBJ1-4,CASSLDSNDEKLFF
TRBV2,TRBJ2-5,CASRVGGTAISTQYF
TRBV5-1,TRBJ2-5,CASSLGTGQEETQYF
TRBV25-1,TRBJ1-2,CASSAPRQGEGYGYTF
TRBV7-2,TRBJ1-2,CASSQYNGYTF
TRBV6-5,TRBJ2-7,CATAGVNYEQYF
TRBV4-1,TRBJ2-3,CASSRVGNTQYF
TRBV7-2,TRBJ1-5,CASSWAYSNQPQHF
TRBV12-3/TRBV12-4,TRBJ1-1,CASSSARGGEAFF
TRBV6-2/TRBV6-3,TRBJ2-5,CASSSLKQGGEKTQYF
TRBV20-1,TRBJ1-5,CSASRTGYAQPQHF
TRBV6-5,TRBJ2-3,CASRQGFPDTQYF
TRBV5-4,TRBJ2-3,CAGQSGTSTDTQYF
TRBV12-3/TRBV12-4,TRBJ2-3,CASSFSGRTQYF
TRBV7-9,TRBJ1-1,CASSLLTGMNTEAFF
TRBV11-2,TRBJ2-1,CASGSGLAGYNEQFF
TRBV2,TRBJ1-4,CASRREVMVEKLFF
TRBV12-3/TRBV12-4,TRBJ2-5,CASRSRGETQYF
TRBV20-1,TRBJ2-7,CSAMGTSGAYEQYF
TRBV15,TRBJ2-1,CATTRQGAVYNEQFF
TRBV4-2,TRBJ1-1,CASSPQSAVRNTEAFF
TRBV7-3,TRBJ1-2,CASSLDPWDSYGYTF
TRBV7-9,TRBJ2-3,CASSSSGGRADTQYF